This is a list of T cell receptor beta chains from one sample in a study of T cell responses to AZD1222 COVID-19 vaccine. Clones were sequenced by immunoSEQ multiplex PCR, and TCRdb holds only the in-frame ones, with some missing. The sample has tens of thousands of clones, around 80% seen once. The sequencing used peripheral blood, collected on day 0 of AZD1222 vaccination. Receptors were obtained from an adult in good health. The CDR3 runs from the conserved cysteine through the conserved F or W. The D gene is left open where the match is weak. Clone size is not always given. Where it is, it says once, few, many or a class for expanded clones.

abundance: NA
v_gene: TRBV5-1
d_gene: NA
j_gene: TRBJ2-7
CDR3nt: TGCGCCAGCAGCTTGGGGAGCACAGTTTACGAGCAGTACTTC
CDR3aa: CASSLGSTVYEQYF

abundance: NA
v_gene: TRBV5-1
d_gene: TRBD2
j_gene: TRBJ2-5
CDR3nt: TGCGCCAGCAGCGCTAGCGGGAGCCAAGAGACCCAGTACTTC
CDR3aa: CASSASGSQETQYF

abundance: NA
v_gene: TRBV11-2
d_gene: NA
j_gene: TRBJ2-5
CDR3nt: TGTGCCAGCAGCGCCCGCTCTCGAGGGGAGACCCAGTACTTC
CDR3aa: CASSARSRGETQYF

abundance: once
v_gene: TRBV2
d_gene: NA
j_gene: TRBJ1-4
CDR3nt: TGTGCCAGCAGTGAAGGCGAACAGGGCTTTAATGAAAAACTGTTTTTT
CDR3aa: CASSEGEQGFNEKLFF

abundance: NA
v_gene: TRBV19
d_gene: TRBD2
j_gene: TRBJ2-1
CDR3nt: TGTGCCAGTAGTATAGAAGGACTAGCGGGCCGTTACAATGAGCAGTTCTTC
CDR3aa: CASSIEGLAGRYNEQFF

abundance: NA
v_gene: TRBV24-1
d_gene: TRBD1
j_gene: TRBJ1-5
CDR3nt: TGTGCCACCAGCATCGGGACAGCCTATCAGCCCCAGCATTTT
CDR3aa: CATSIGTAYQPQHF

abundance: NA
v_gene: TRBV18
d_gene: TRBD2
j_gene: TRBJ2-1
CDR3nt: TGTGCCAGCTCACCCGGGACTAGCGGATCCTACAATGAGCAGTTCTTC
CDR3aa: CASSPGTSGSYNEQFF

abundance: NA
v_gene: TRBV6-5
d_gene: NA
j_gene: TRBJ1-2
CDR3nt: TGTGCCAGCAGTTATAGGGCTAGCTCCGGCTACACCTTC
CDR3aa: CASSYRASSGYTF

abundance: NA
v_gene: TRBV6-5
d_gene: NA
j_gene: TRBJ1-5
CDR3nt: TGTGCCAGCGACGATTATAGCAATCAGCCCCAGCATTTT
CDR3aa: CASDDYSNQPQHF

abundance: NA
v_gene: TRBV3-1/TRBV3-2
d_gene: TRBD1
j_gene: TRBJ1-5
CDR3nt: TGTGCCAGCAGCCCAGGGGGGAGCAATCAGCCCCAGCATTTT
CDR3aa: CASSPGGSNQPQHF

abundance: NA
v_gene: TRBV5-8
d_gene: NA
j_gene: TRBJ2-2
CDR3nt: TGTGCCAGCAGCTTATTCTGGGGCCCGAACACCGGGGAGCTGTTTTTT
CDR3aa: CASSLFWGPNTGELFF

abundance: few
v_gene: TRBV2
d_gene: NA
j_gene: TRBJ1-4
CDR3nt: TGTGCCAGCAGTGATCCGGCAGGGGCTAATGAAAAACTGTTTTTT
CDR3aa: CASSDPAGANEKLFF

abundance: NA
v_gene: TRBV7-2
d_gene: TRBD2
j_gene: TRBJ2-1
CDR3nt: TGTGCCAGCAGCTTTCTGCTTACTAGCGACTATGAGCAGTTCTTC
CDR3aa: CASSFLLTSDYEQFF

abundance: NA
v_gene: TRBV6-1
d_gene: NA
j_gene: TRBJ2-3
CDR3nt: TGTGCCAGCAGTGACATTGGGGCGTCCACCACAGATACGCAGTATTTT
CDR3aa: CASSDIGASTTDTQYF

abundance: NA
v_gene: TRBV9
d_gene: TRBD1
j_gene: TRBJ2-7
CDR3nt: TGTGCCAGCAGCCCCAGGACAGGGGGCTACGAGCAGTACTTC
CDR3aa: CASSPRTGGYEQYF

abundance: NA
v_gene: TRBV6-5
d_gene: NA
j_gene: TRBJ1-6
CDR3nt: TGTGCCAGCAGTCCCCAGAGGGATTCACCCCTCCACTTT
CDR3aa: CASSPQRDSPLHF

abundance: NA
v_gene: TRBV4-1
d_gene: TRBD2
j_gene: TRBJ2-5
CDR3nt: TGCGCCAGCAGCCTCGGGGGGACGGAGACCCAGTACTTC
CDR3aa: CASSLGGTETQYF

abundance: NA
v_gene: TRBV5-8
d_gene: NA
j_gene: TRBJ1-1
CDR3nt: TGTGCCAGCAGCTTGTTACAGGGAGCGAACACTGAAGCTTTCTTT
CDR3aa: CASSLLQGANTEAFF

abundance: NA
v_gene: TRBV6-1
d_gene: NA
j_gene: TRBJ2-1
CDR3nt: TGTGCCAGCAGTGAACTTGGGTCGGGGTTCTTC
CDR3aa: CASSELGSGFF

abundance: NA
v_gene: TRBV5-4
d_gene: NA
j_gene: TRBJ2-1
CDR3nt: TGTGCCAGCAGCTTGAGGGGGGGGCGGTATGAGCAGTTCTTC
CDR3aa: CASSLRGGRYEQFF

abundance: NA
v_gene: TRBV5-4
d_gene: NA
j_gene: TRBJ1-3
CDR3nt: TGTGCCAGCAGCATCCTCTCTGGAAACACCATATATTTT
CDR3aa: CASSILSGNTIYF

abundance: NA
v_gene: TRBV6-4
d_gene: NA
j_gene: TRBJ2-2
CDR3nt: TGTGCCAGCAGTGACACGGGGTCGGGCACCGGGGAGCTGTTTTTT
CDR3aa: CASSDTGSGTGELFF

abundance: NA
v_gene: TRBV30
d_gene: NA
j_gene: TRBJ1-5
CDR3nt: TGTGCCTGGAGTGTACGGGTGACGGGGAGTCAGCCCCAGCATTTT
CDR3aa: CAWSVRVTGSQPQHF

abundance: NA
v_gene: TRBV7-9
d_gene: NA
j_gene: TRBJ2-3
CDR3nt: TGTGCCAGCAGCTCCCCTAGAGCATCCCTCGAGGATACGCAGTATTTT
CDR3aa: CASSSPRASLEDTQYF

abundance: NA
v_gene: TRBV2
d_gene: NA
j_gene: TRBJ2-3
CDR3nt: TGTGCCAGCAGTTCCGGGGATTATACGCAGTATTTT
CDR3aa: CASSSGDYTQYF

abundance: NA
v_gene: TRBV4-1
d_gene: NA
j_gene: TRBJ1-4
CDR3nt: TGCGCCAGCAGCCAGGGGCACAGGGCTAATGAAAAACTGTTTTTT
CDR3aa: CASSQGHRANEKLFF

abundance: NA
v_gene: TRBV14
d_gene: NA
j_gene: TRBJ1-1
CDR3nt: TGTGCCAGCAGCCAATTCCTCCCTGGTCTCGATGGCACTGAAGCTTTCTTT
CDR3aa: CASSQFLPGLDGTEAFF

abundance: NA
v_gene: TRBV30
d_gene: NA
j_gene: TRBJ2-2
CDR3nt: TGTGCCTGGAGTGCAGATAGCACCGGGGAGCTGTTTTTT
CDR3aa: CAWSADSTGELFF

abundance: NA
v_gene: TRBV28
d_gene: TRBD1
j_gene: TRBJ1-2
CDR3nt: TGTGCCAGCAGTTTATTCCTCAACCCCGGGACAGCTAACTATGGCTACACCTTC
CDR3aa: CASSLFLNPGTANYGYTF

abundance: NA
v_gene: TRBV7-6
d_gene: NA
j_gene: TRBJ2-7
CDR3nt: TGTGCCAGCAGCTTAGGAGCTTACGAGCAGTACTTC
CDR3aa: CASSLGAYEQYF

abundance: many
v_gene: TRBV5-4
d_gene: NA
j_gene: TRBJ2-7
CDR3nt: TGTGCCAGCAGCTTGGCGGGGAGAGACGAGCAGTACTTC
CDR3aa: CASSLAGRDEQYF

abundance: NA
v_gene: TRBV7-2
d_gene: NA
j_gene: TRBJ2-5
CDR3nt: TGTGCCAGCAGCTTAGCAGAGGGTCGGGAGACCCAGTACTTC
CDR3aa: CASSLAEGRETQYF

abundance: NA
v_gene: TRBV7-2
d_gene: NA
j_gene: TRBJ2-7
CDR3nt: TGTGCCAGCAGCTCGGGACTTCCTCCCTACGAGCAGTACTTC
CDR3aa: CASSSGLPPYEQYF

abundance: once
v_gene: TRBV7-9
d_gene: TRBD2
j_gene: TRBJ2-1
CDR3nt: TGTGCCAGCAGCTTATCTAGCGGGGGGCTCAATGAGCAGTTCTTC
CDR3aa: CASSLSSGGLNEQFF

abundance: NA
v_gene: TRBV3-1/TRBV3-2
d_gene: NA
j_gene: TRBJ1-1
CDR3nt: TGTGCCAGCAGCCAGGGGACCCTTGAAGCTTTCTTT
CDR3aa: CASSQGTLEAFF

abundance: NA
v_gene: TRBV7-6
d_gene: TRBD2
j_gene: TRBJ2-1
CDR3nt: TGTGCCAGCAGCTTAGTAGGGGGACTAGCGGGGGCCTACAATGAGCAGTTCTTC
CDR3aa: CASSLVGGLAGAYNEQFF

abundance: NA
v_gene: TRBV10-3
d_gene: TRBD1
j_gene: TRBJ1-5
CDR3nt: TGTGCCATCGGGGACAGGGTCAATCAGCCCCAGCATTTT
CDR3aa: CAIGDRVNQPQHF

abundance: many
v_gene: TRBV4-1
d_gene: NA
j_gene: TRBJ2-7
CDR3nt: TGCGCCAGCAGCCAAGAAGGAAGTCAGACCTACGAGCAGTACTTC
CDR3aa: CASSQEGSQTYEQYF

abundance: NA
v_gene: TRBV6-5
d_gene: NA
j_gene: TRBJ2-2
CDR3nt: TGTGCCAGCAGTTCGCCCAAGTCCGGGTTTGCCGGGGAGCTGTTTTTT
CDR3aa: CASSSPKSGFAGELFF

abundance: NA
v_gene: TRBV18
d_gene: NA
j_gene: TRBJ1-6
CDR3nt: TGTGCCAGCTCACCTAAGCCCTTGAATTCACCCCTCCACTTT
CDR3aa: CASSPKPLNSPLHF

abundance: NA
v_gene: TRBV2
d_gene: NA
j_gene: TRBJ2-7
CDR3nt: TGTGCCAGCATCGTAACAGAAACCTACGAGCAGTACTTC
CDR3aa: CASIVTETYEQYF

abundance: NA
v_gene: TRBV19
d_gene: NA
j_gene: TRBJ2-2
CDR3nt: TGTGCCAGTAGTATAGGCCGAAACTCTGCGAACACCGGGGAGCTGTTTTTT
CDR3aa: CASSIGRNSANTGELFF

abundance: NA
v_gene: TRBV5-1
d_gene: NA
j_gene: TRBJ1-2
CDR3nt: TGCGCCAGCAGCTTACAGGTTTCTAACTATGGCTACACCTTC
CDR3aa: CASSLQVSNYGYTF

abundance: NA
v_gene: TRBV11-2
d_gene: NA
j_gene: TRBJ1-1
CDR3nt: TGTGCCAGCAGCTGGAGTGGCGTCTCCATGAACACTGAAGCTTTCTTT
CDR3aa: CASSWSGVSMNTEAFF

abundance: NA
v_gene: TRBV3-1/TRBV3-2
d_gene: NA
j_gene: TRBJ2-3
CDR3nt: TGTGCCAGCAGCCAGCGGGGGCAGGGCACAGATACGCAGTATTTT
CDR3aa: CASSQRGQGTDTQYF

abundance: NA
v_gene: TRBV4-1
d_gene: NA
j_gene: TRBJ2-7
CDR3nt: TGCGCCAGCAGCCAAGATTTCGTGGCTCTAGCGCCGATTATCTCCTACGAGCAGTACTTC
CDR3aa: CASSQDFVALAPIISYEQYF

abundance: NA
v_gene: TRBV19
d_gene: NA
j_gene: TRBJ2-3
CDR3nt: TGTGCCAGTAGTATATCTCTTGGAACGGGACTCTACACAGATACGCAGTATTTT
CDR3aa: CASSISLGTGLYTDTQYF

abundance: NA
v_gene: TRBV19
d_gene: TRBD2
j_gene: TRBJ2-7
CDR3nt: TGTGCCAGTAGTATCCTAGCGGGAGGGCCCCACGAGCAGTACTTC
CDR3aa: CASSILAGGPHEQYF

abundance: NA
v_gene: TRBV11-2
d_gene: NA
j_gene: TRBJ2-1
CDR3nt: TGTGCCAGCAGCTTAGTTCCGGGACATGAGCAGTTCTTC
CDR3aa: CASSLVPGHEQFF

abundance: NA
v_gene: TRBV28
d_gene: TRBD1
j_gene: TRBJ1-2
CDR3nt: TGTGCCAGCAAACAGGGGGCGAACTATGGCTACACCTTC
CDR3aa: CASKQGANYGYTF

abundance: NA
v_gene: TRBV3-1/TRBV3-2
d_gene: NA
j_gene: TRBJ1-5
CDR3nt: TGTGCCAGCAGCGCCGGGGCCTCGGGCAATCAGCCCCAGCATTTT
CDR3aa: CASSAGASGNQPQHF

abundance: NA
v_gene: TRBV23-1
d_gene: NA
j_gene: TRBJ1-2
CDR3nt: TGCGCCAGCACCCACTATGGCTACACCTTC
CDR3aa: CASTHYGYTF

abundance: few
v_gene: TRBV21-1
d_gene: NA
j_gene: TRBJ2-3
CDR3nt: TGTGCCAGCAGCAAGTCACCCCTCACAGATACGCAGTATTTT
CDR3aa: CASSKSPLTDTQYF

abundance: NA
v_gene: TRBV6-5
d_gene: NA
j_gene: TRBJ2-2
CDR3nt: TGTGCCAGCAGATCAGGGCTACTAAACACCGGGGAGCTGTTTTTT
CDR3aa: CASRSGLLNTGELFF

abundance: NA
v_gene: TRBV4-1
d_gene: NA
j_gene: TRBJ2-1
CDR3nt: TGCGCCAGCAGCCCCCGCTCAGATAGCTCCTACAATGAGCAGTTCTTC
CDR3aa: CASSPRSDSSYNEQFF

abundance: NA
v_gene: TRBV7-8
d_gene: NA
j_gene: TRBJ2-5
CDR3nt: TGTGCCAGCAGCGACACAGGGTACCAAGAGACCCAGTACTTC
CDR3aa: CASSDTGYQETQYF

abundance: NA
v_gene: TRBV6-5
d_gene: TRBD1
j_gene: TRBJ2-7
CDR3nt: TGTGCCAGCAGGGGGACGGACAGGGGTGGTTACGAGCAGTACTTC
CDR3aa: CASRGTDRGGYEQYF

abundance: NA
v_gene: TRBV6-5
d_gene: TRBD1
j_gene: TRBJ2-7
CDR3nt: TGTGCCGCTTCGGACAGACCAGGGGGCGAGCAGTACTTC
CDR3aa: CAASDRPGGEQYF

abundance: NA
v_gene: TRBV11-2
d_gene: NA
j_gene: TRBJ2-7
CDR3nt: TGTGCCAGCAGCCACCTTCCGGGGGAGCAGTACTTC
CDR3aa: CASSHLPGEQYF

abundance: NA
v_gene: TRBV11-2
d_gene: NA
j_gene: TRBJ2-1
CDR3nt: TGTGCCAGCAGCTTAACGACGGGGGACTACAATGAGCAGTTCTTC
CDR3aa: CASSLTTGDYNEQFF